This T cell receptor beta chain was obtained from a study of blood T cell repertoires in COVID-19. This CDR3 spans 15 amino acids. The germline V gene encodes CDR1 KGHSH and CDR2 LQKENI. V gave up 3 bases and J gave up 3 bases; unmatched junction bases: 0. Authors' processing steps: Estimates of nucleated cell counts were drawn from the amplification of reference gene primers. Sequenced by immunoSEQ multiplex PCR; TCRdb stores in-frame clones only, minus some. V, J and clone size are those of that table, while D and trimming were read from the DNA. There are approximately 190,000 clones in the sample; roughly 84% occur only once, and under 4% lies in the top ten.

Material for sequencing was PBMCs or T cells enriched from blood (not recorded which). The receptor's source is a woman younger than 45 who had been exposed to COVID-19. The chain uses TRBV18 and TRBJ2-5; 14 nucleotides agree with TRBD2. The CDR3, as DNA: TGTGCCAGCTCACCGGGACTAGCGGGGGAAGAGACCCAGTACTTC. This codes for CASSPGLAGEETQYF.